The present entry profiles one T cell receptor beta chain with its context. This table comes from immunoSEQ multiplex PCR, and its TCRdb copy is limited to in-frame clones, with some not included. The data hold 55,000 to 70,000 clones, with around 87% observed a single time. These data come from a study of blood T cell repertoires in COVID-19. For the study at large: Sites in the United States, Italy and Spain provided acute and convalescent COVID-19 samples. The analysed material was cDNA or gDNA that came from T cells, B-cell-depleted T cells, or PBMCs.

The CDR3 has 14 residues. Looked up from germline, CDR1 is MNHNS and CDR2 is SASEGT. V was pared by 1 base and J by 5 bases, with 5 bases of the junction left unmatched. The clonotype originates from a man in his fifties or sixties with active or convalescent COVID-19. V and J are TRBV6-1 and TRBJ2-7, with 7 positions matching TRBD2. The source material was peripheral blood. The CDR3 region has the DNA TGTGCCAGCAGTGAAGGGACTAGTTCCCACGAGCAGTACTTC. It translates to CASSEGTSSHEQYF.